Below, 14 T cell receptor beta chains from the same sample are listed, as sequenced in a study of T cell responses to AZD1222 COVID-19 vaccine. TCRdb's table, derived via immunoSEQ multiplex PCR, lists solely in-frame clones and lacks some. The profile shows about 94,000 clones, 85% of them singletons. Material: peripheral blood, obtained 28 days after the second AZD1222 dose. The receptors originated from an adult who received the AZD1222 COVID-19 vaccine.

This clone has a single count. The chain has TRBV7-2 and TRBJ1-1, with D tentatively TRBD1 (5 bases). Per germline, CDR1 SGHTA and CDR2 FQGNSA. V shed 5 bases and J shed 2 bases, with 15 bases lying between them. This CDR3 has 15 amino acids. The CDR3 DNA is TGTGCCAGCAGCCCCGAGGGGCAGATCAACACTGAAGCTTTCTTT. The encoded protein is CASSPEGQINTEAFF.

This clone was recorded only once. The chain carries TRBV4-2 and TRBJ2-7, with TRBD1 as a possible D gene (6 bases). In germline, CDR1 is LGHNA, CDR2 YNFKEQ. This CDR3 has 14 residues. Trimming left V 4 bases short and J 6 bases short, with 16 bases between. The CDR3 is CASSPTGYSSEQYF. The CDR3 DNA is TGTGCCAGCAGCCCCACAGGGTACTCGTCCGAGCAGTACTTC.

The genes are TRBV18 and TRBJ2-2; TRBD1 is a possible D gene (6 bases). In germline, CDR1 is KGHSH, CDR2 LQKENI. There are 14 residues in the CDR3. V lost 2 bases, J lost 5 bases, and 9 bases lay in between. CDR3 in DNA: TGTGCCAGCTCACCAAAAACAGGGACCGGGGAGCTGTTTTTT. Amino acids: CASSPKTGTGELFF.

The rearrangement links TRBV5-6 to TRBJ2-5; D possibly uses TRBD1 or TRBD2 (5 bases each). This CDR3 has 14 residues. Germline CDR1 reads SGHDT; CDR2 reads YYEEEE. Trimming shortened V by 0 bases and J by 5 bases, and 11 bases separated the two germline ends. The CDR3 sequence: CASSLEGSWETQYF. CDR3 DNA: TGTGCCAGCAGCTTGGAGGGGAGTTGGGAGACCCAGTACTTC.

The CDR3 loop reads CASSILGLAGYNEQFF. The CDR3 nucleotides read TGTGCCAGTAGTATCTTGGGCCTGGCAGGCTACAATGAGCAGTTCTTC. The V and J genes are TRBV19 and TRBJ2-1; no reliable D call. Between the trimmed V and J ends, which lost 3 bases and 3 bases, there was a span of 15 bases. In germline, CDR1 is LNHDA, CDR2 SQIVND (reference sequence). The CDR3 contains 16 residues.

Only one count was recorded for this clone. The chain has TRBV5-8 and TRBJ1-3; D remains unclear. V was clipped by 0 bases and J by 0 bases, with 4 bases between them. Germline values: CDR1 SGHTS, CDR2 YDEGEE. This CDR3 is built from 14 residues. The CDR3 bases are TGTGCCAGCAGCTTGGGGAACTCTGGAAACACCATATATTTT. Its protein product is CASSLGNSGNTIYF.

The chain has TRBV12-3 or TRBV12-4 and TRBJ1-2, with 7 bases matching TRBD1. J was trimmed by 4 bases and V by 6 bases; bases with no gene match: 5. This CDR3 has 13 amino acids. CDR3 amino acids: CASREGTVYGYTF. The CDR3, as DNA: TGTGCCAGCAGGGAAGGGACAGTCTATGGCTACACCTTC.

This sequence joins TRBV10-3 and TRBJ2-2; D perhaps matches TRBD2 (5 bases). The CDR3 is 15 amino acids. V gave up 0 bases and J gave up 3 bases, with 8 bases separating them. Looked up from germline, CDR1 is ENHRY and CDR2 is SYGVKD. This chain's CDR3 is CAISESREHTGELFF. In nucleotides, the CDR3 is TGTGCCATCAGTGAGTCGAGGGAACACACCGGGGAGCTGTTTTTT.

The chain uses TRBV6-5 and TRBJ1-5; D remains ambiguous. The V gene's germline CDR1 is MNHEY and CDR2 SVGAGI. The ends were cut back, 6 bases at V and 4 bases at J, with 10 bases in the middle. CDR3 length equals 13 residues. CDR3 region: CASRPTANQPQHF. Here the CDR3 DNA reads TGTGCCAGCAGACCTACAGCAAATCAGCCCCAGCATTTT.

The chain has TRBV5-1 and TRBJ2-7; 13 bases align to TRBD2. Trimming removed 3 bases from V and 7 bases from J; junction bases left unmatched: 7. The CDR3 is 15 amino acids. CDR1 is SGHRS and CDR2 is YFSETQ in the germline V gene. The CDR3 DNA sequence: TGCGCCAGCAGCTATGGACTAGCGGGGGTAGGGGAGCAGTACTTC. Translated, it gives CASSYGLAGVGEQYF.

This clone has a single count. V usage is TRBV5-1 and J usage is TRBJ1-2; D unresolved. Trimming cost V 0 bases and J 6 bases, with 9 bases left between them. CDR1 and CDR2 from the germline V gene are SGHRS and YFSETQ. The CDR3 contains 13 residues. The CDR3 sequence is CASSLGARDGYTF. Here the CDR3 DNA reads TGCGCCAGCAGCTTGGGGGCGAGGGATGGCTACACCTTC.

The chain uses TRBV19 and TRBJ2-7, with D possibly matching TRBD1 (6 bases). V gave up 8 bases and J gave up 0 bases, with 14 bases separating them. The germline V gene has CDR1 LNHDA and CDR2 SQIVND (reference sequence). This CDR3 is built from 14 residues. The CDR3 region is CASLDSASSYEQYF. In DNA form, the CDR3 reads TGTGCCAGTCTGGACAGTGCGAGCTCCTACGAGCAGTACTTC.

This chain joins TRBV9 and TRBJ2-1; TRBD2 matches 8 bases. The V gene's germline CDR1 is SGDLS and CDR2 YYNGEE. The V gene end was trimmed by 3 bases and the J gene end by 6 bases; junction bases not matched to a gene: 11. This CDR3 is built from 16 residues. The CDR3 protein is CASSALGLGRANEQFF. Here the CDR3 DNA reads TGTGCCAGCAGCGCCTTGGGACTAGGGCGAGCCAATGAGCAGTTCTTC.

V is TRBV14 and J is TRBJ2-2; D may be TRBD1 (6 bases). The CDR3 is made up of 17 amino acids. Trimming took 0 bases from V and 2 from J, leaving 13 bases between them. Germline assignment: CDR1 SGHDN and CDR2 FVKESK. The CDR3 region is CASSQEIRGPNTGELFF. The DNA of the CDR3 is TGTGCCAGCAGCCAAGAAATCAGGGGACCCAACACCGGGGAGCTGTTTTTT.